These T cell receptor beta chains were read from a single sample in a study of T cells after yellow fever vaccination. TCRdb itself ran the 5' RACE reads through MiXCR, one entry per CDR3 protein. Of nearly 350,000 distinct CDR3 sequences listed, roughly 8.6% are singletons. The sequencing here drew on PBMCs, taken around 45 days after the first yellow fever vaccination. The source is a man aged 18 to 29 who received the YFV17D yellow fever vaccine. The CDR3 runs from the conserved cysteine through the conserved F or W. The D gene is left open where the match is weak. Only some rows state a clone size, as once, few, many or a class for expanded clones.

cdr3_aa cdr3_nt v_call d_call clone_size j_call
CAIGGGGAYNEQFF TGTGCCATCGGGGGCGGGGGGGCCTACAATGAGCAGTTCTTC TRBV10-3 TRBD2 NA TRBJ2-1
CSARPRAISSYNSPLHF TGCAGTGCAAGGCCCAGGGCCATCAGCTCCTATAATTCACCCCTCCACTTT TRBV20-1 NA many TRBJ1-6
CASSQREGQNQPQHF TGTGCCAGCAGCCAGAGGGAGGGACAGAATCAGCCCCAGCATTTT TRBV4-2 TRBD1 few TRBJ1-5
CASSPPSGLGKNEQFF TGTGCCAGCTCACCACCCAGCGGCCTGGGGAAAAATGAGCAGTTCTTC TRBV18 NA NA TRBJ2-1
CASSQPSTDTQYF TGTGCCAGCAGTCAGCCAAGCACAGATACGCAGTATTTT TRBV7-2 NA many TRBJ2-3
CATSEGTTYNEQFF TGTGCCACCTCTGAGGGGACGACCTACAATGAGCAGTTCTTC TRBV12-3/TRBV12-4 NA NA TRBJ2-1
CSARKDRESPLHF TGCAGTGCTAGAAAGGACAGGGAATCACCCCTCCACTTT TRBV20-1 TRBD1 many TRBJ1-6
CASSRTGGGTEAFF TGTGCCAGCAGCCGGACAGGGGGCGGGACTGAAGCTTTCTTT TRBV14 TRBD1 few TRBJ1-1
CSASFATSGRSTDTQYF TGCAGTGCTAGTTTCGCCACTAGCGGGAGGAGCACAGATACGCAGTATTTT TRBV20-1 TRBD2 few TRBJ2-3
CASSQERADYQPQHF TGCGCCAGCAGCCAAGAACGAGCAGACTATCAGCCCCAGCATTTT TRBV4-3 NA few TRBJ1-5
CASSQDAAGTTDTQYF TGCGCCAGCAGCCAAGATGCGGCGGGGACGACAGATACGCAGTATTTT TRBV4-1 NA NA TRBJ2-3
CASSQDSRGPWDEQFF TGCGCCAGCAGCCAAGATTCGAGGGGACCCTGGGATGAGCAGTTCTTC TRBV4-3 NA NA TRBJ2-1
CSGPPTGGPETQYF TGCAGTGGCCCCCCAACGGGGGGGCCAGAGACCCAGTACTTC TRBV20-1 TRBD2 few TRBJ2-5
CASSFRGAMNTGELFF TGCGCCAGCAGCTTCCGGGGCGCAATGAACACCGGGGAGCTGTTTTTT TRBV5-1 NA few TRBJ2-2
CASSPRGSHNEQFF TGTGCCAGCAGCCCTAGGGGGAGCCACAATGAGCAGTTCTTC TRBV5-4 NA few TRBJ2-1
CASSYSGGWQGDTEAFF TGTGCCAGCAGTTACTCAGGCGGATGGCAGGGGGACACTGAAGCTTTCTTT TRBV6-5 TRBD1 few TRBJ1-1
CSVAKTGGAGETQYF TGCAGCGTTGCTAAAACAGGGGGCGCAGGAGAGACCCAGTACTTC TRBV29-1 TRBD1 NA TRBJ2-5
CASSVEGDFSYNSPLHF TGTGCCAGCAGCGTAGAGGGGGACTTCTCCTATAATTCACCCCTCCACTTT TRBV9 NA few TRBJ1-6
CASRPGPYTTNEKLFF TGTGCCAGCAGACCGGGCCCCTATACAACTAATGAAAAACTGTTTTTT TRBV6-1 NA NA TRBJ1-4
CASSLAYPGEAFF TGTGCCAGCAGTTTAGCCTACCCCGGGGAAGCTTTCTTT TRBV12-3/TRBV12-4 NA NA TRBJ1-1
CASALWGVETQYF TGTGCCAGCGCCCTTTGGGGGGTAGAGACCCAGTACTTC TRBV12-3/TRBV12-4 NA NA TRBJ2-5
CASRSPNDRSYEQYF TGTGCCAGCAGATCCCCGAACGACAGGTCCTACGAGCAGTACTTC TRBV7-2 NA NA TRBJ2-7
CASEGRTSSYGYTF TGTGCCAGCGAAGGGCGGACCAGTAGCTATGGCTACACCTTC TRBV28 NA NA TRBJ1-2
CASSLVAGGVPAQYF TGTGCCAGCAGCTTAGTAGCGGGGGGCGTCCCTGCGCAGTATTTT TRBV7-2 TRBD2 few TRBJ2-3
CASSLLAGGKDTQYF TGTGCCAGCAGCTTACTAGCGGGGGGGAAAGATACGCAGTATTTT TRBV7-2 TRBD2 few TRBJ2-3
CASRFSGGPTDTQYF TGCGCCAGCAGGTTCAGCGGGGGCCCCACAGATACGCAGTATTTT TRBV5-1 TRBD2 few TRBJ2-3
CASSLKRGLPETQYF TGTGCCAGCAGCTTAAAGCGGGGGCTTCCCGAGACCCAGTACTTC TRBV7-9 TRBD2 NA TRBJ2-5
CASRPTANTEAFF TGCGCCAGCAGACCTACAGCGAACACTGAAGCTTTCTTT TRBV5-1 NA many TRBJ1-1
CSVEFGGSPRTDTQYF TGCAGCGTTGAATTCGGGGGGTCCCCCCGCACAGATACGCAGTATTTT TRBV29-1 TRBD2 NA TRBJ2-3
CASSVRGNYNEQFF TGTGCCAGCAGTGTCAGGGGGAACTACAATGAGCAGTTCTTC TRBV6-1 TRBD1 few TRBJ2-1
CAITPGVQETQYF TGTGCCATCACCCCAGGCGTTCAAGAGACCCAGTACTTC TRBV10-3 NA NA TRBJ2-5
CASSPTRAAFIEQFF TGTGCCAGCAGCCCAACAAGGGCCGCTTTCATTGAGCAGTTCTTC TRBV7-2 NA NA TRBJ2-1
CASSLDPLNQPQHF TGCGCCAGCAGCTTGGATCCACTCAATCAGCCCCAGCATTTT TRBV5-1 NA few TRBJ1-5
CASSSLGTVGNTQYF TGTGCCAGCAGCTCCCTAGGGACGGTGGGAAATACGCAGTATTTT TRBV7-2 NA NA TRBJ2-3
CATERGTQPQHF TGTGCCACTGAGAGGGGGACTCAGCCCCAGCATTTT TRBV7-9 NA few TRBJ1-5
CASSQAGGSYNEQFF TGCGCCAGCAGCCAAGCGGGGGGCTCCTACAATGAGCAGTTCTTC TRBV4-1 TRBD2 medium-sized TRBJ2-1
CATSSGAVYNQPQHF TGCGCCACCTCATCCGGGGCAGTTTACAATCAGCCCCAGCATTTT TRBV4-1 NA few TRBJ1-5
CASSIVAGVSTDTQYF TGTGCCAGCAGCATAGTAGCGGGGGTTAGCACAGATACGCAGTATTTT TRBV5-5 TRBD2 NA TRBJ2-3
CASSLSTGYGNQPQHF TGTGCCAGCAGCTTGTCTACAGGGTACGGCAATCAGCCCCAGCATTTT TRBV5-5 NA NA TRBJ1-5
CASSSLEGGLHEQFF TGTGCCAGCAGTTCCTTGGAGGGGGGCCTTCATGAGCAGTTCTTC TRBV2 NA NA TRBJ2-1
CSARGPGEDYGYTF TGCAGTGCTAGGGGTCCAGGGGAGGACTATGGCTACACCTTC TRBV20-1 NA NA TRBJ1-2
CASGGGYTGELFF TGTGCCAGCGGGGGGGGGTACACCGGGGAGCTGTTTTTT TRBV19 TRBD2 NA TRBJ2-2
CARSFTGQGSYTQYF TGTGCCCGCAGTTTTACGGGACAGGGATCGTATACGCAGTATTTT TRBV27 TRBD1 NA TRBJ2-3
CASSPQSGRNVIQYF TGTGCCAGCAGTCCACAATCCGGCAGGAACGTCATTCAGTACTTC TRBV27 NA many TRBJ2-4
CASSQDYRGVNPRVAQYF TGCGCCAGCAGCCAAGATTACAGGGGCGTAAACCCAAGAGTGGCCCAGTACTTC TRBV4-3 TRBD1 NA TRBJ2-5
CASSYSVWTDDYEQYF TGTGCCAGCAGTTACTCGGTCTGGACTGATGACTACGAGCAGTACTTC TRBV6-2/TRBV6-3 NA NA TRBJ2-7
CASSWGRLQETQYF TGTGCCAGCAGTTGGGGACGGCTACAAGAGACCCAGTACTTC TRBV6-5 NA few TRBJ2-5
CASSFRGGEGDEQFF TGTGCCAGCAGCTTTCGTGGCGGTGAGGGTGATGAGCAGTTCTTC TRBV7-9 NA NA TRBJ2-1
CASSKPVHAVNAAGGSLETQYF TGTGCCAGCAGCAAACCCGTTCATGCAGTAAACGCCGCGGGGGGAAGTCTGGAGACCCAGTACTTC TRBV21-1 NA few TRBJ2-5
CSVVSGSGNIQYF TGCAGCGTTGTATCCGGGTCCGGGAACATTCAGTACTTC TRBV29-1 NA NA TRBJ2-4
CASSPRDTPRREQYF TGTGCCAGCAGCCCGCGGGACACCCCTAGGCGCGAGCAGTACTTC TRBV7-8 NA many TRBJ2-7
CASTPGARPGELFF TGTGCCAGCACCCCGGGGGCTCGGCCCGGGGAGCTGTTTTTT TRBV5-4 NA NA TRBJ2-2
CASSLLGREDQPQHF TGCGCCAGCAGCCTTCTCGGGAGGGAGGATCAGCCCCAGCATTTT TRBV5-1 NA few TRBJ1-5
CASSHLRDTEAFF TGCGCCAGCAGCCATCTCCGGGACACTGAAGCTTTCTTT TRBV4-3 NA NA TRBJ1-1
CASISEEAQPQHF TGTGCCAGCATATCCGAGGAGGCTCAGCCCCAGCATTTT TRBV2 NA NA TRBJ1-5
CASSQESHGKRNQPQHF TGCGCCAGCAGCCAAGAGAGCCATGGTAAGAGGAATCAGCCCCAGCATTTT TRBV4-3 NA few TRBJ1-5
CASSPTSTSGANEQFF TGTGCCAGCAGTCCAACATCGACTAGCGGGGCAAATGAGCAGTTCTTC TRBV27 TRBD2 many TRBJ2-1
CASSGPGRSHNYGYTF TGTGCCAGCAGCGGCCCCGGGAGGAGTCATAACTATGGCTACACCTTC TRBV5-5 NA few TRBJ1-2